The 20 T cell receptor beta chains in this list originate from one sample, sequenced in a study of quantifying T cell responses using KT2 cells. About the study: cDNA was made from DNase-treated RNA using alpha and beta constant primers.

The cDNA 3' end received a ligated oligonucleotide with a UMI. The first PCR ran roughly 4 cycles with an equimolar RC1.1 and RC1.2 beta primer mix. TCRdb recomputed calls from the UMI-ligation and nested PCR reads with MiXCR, one row per CDR3 protein. The top ten hold under 10% of the sample, which has tens of thousands of distinct CDR3 sequences, about 12% seen once. The specimen sequenced was PBMCs spiked with cells of the T cell clone KT2. Receptors originate from a human donor.

This clonotype came up a few times. The chain couples TRBV20-1 to TRBJ2-3; no definite D call. V was trimmed by 6 bases and J by 0 bases, leaving 13 bases between them. This CDR3 region has 14 residues. Looked up from germline, CDR1 is DFQATT and CDR2 is SNEGSKA (reference sequence). The DNA of the CDR3 is TGCAGTGCAGCCCCCGGCGATAGCACAGATACGCAGTATTTT. Residues: CSAAPGDSTDTQYF.

The chain couples TRBV9 to TRBJ2-1; 13 bases fit TRBD2. CDR1 is SGDLS, CDR2 YYNGEE, per germline. Trimming removed 4 bases from V and 4 bases from J; junction bases left unmatched: 2. The CDR3 length is 15 residues. The chain's CDR3 is CASSTGLAGYNEQFF. The CDR3 nucleotides are TGTGCCAGCAGCACGGGACTAGCGGGGTACAATGAGCAGTTCTTC.

This clonotype was observed at least ten times. V gene TRBV20-1 combines with J gene TRBJ1-3; tentatively, D is TRBD1 (5 bases). CDR1 is DFQATT and CDR2 is SNEGSKA in the germline V gene (reference sequence). V was trimmed by 4 bases and J by 1 base, leaving 11 bases between them. This CDR3 spans 14 amino acids. CDR3 bases: TGCAGTGCTATAGGCGGGACTTCTGGAAACACCATATATTTT. Encoded protein: CSAIGGTSGNTIYF.

This clonotype was seen a handful of times. The J gene is TRBJ2-1, the V gene TRBV15; TRBD1 or TRBD2 may be the D gene (5 bases each). The CDR3 totals 16 residues. Trimming stripped 0 bases from V and 3 bases from J, with 12 bases between. Germline V gene sequence: CDR1 LNHNV, CDR2 YYDKDF (reference sequence). CDR3 sequence (DNA): TGTGCCACCAGCAGAGATTCCGGGGACCACTACAATGAGCAGTTCTTC. Amino acid sequence: CATSRDSGDHYNEQFF.

This clonotype was recorded a few times. The chain employs TRBV5-1 and TRBJ1-1, with 8 bases aligning to TRBD1. Germline lookup yields CDR1 SGHRS and CDR2 YFSETQ. The CDR3 covers 15 residues. The V segment lost 3 bases and the J segment 4 bases; nucleotides outside the gene matches: 8. In DNA, the CDR3 is TGCGCCAGCAGCTGGGGAGACAGGGGTTCCACTGAAGCTTTCTTT. This encodes CASSWGDRGSTEAFF.

V is TRBV5-1 and J is TRBJ2-7; TRBD2 matches at 7 bases. The junction had 10 bases not matched to a gene; V was cut back by 4 bases and J by 0 bases. The CDR3 consists of 16 residues. The germline gives CDR1 SGHRS, CDR2 YFSETQ. CDR3 sequence reads: CASSRTSAGSSYEQYF. CDR3 coding DNA: TGCGCCAGCAGCCGGACCTCAGCGGGAAGCTCCTACGAGCAGTACTTC. Complete variable domain (other parts from reference TRBV5-1 and TRBJ2-7): KAGVTQTPRYLIKTRGQQVTLSCSPISGHRSVSWYQQTPGQGLQFLFEYFSETQRNKGNFPGRFSGRQFSNSRSEMNVSTLELGDSALYLCASSRTSAGSSYEQYFGPGTRLTVT.

This clonotype has a handful of counts. The chain couples TRBV12-3 or TRBV12-4 to TRBJ1-1; 9 nucleotides agree with TRBD1. After removal of 6 bases from V and 7 bases from J, the junction contained 6 bases not matched to a gene. CDR3 length equals 13 residues. The CDR3 sequence is CASRGTGRGEAFF. The DNA of the CDR3 is TGTGCCAGCAGAGGGACAGGGCGAGGTGAAGCTTTCTTT.

This clonotype was observed a few times. The V call is TRBV5-1, the J call TRBJ2-3, with D perhaps TRBD1 or TRBD2 (5 bases each). CDR3 length equals 14 residues. With 4 bases removed from V and 4 bases from J, the gap between germline ends came to 13 bases. Germline V gene data show CDR1 as SGHRS and CDR2 as YFSETQ. CDR3 bases: TGCGCCAGCAGCGAGGGACGGGTGGCAGATACGCAGTATTTT. Protein sequence: CASSEGRVADTQYF.

This clonotype has only a few counts. The chain joins TRBV14 to TRBJ1-4; D might be TRBD1 (6 bases). The CDR3 covers 15 residues. The germline V gene has CDR1 SGHDN and CDR2 FVKESK. V lost 0 bases and J 5 bases, leaving 10 bases between the germline ends. The CDR3 spells CASSQDQGRNEKLFF. The CDR3 DNA reads TGTGCCAGCAGCCAAGATCAGGGGAGGAATGAAAAACTGTTTTTT.

This clonotype was seen at least ten times. The junction departs from the called germline gene at one end, perhaps through a read error. V usage is TRBV7-9 and J usage is TRBJ1-4; perhaps TRBD1 as D (5 bases). Germline lookup yields CDR1 SEHNR and CDR2 FQNEAQ (reference sequence). There are 14 residues in the CDR3. CDR3 bases: TGTGCCAGCAGACCCAGGACAACTAATGAAAAGCTGTTTTTT. It is translated as CASRPRTTNEKLFF.

In its sample, this clonotype was seen many times. The rearrangement uses TRBV29-1 and TRBJ1-2; 7 bases agree with TRBD1. V dropped 5 bases and J dropped 6; count of bases not matched to a gene: 3. Germline lookup yields CDR1 SQVTM and CDR2 ANQGSEA. This CDR3 has 11 residues. Here the CDR3 DNA reads TGCAGCGTTTCGACAGGGCATGGCTACACCTTC. This sequence encodes CSVSTGHGYTF. Using reference TRBV29-1 and TRBJ1-2 for the parts outside the CDR3, the full variable domain is SAVISQKPSRDICQRGTSLTIQCQVDSQVTMMFWYRQQPGQSLTLIATANQGSEATYESGFVIDKFPISRPNLTFSTLTVSNMSPEDSSIYLCSVSTGHGYTFGSGTRLTVV.

This clonotype has at least ten counts. J is TRBJ1-5 and V is TRBV7-2; TRBD1 matches at 10 bases. Germline CDR1 and CDR2: SGHTA and FQGNSA. CDR3 length equals 16 residues. Trimming removed 5 bases from V and 5 bases from J; junction bases left unmatched: 9. The CDR3 is CASSPETGQGDQPQHF. The DNA of the CDR3 is TGTGCCAGCAGCCCCGAGACCGGACAGGGGGATCAGCCCCAGCATTTT.

The sample holds many counts of this clonotype. The chain is built from TRBV6-5 and TRBJ2-6; D uncertain. Germline assignment: CDR1 MNHEY and CDR2 SVGAGI. Trimming removed 8 bases at V and 0 bases at J, with 11 bases between. The CDR3 contains 15 residues. The CDR3 coding sequence is TGTGCCAGCGGGCAGGCCTACTCTGGGGCCAACGTCCTGACTTTC. Protein sequence: CASGQAYSGANVLTF.

The V gene is TRBV7-9, the J gene TRBJ2-1; possibly TRBD2 for D (5 bases). This CDR3 is 14 amino acids long. The germline CDR1 and CDR2 sequences are SEHNR and FQNEAQ (reference sequence). With 1 base removed from V and 6 bases from J, the gap between germline ends came to 10 bases. The CDR3 DNA reads as TGTGCCAGCAGCTTAGGGGGAGTGGCCAATGAGCAGTTCTTC. Its translation: CASSLGGVANEQFF.

This sequence joins TRBV9 and TRBJ2-1, with D possibly being TRBD1 or TRBD2 (6 bases each). The CDR3 has 14 residues. Trimming cost V 0 bases and J 7 bases, with 11 bases left between them. Germline values: CDR1 SGDLS, CDR2 YYNGEE. CDR3 amino acids: CASSVVGGRNEQFF. The DNA of the CDR3 is TGTGCCAGCAGCGTAGTGGGGGGCCGGAATGAGCAGTTCTTC.

This clonotype showed up many times. V is TRBV29-1 and J is TRBJ1-1; no firm D call. Germline V gives CDR1 SQVTM, CDR2 ANQGSEA. This CDR3 is built from 12 residues. The germline V and J ends were trimmed by 0 bases and 3 bases, with 5 bases remaining between them. The CDR3: CSVEDQDTEAFF. For the CDR3, the DNA is TGCAGCGTTGAAGATCAAGACACTGAAGCTTTCTTT.

This clonotype appeared a few times. The chain carries TRBV20-1 and TRBJ2-7; D is unclear. The CDR3 extends over 15 amino acids. V lost 0 bases and J lost 2, with 14 bases in between. Germline V gives CDR1 DFQATT, CDR2 SNEGSKA (reference sequence). Here the CDR3 reads CSARDLDAWTYEQYF. For the CDR3, the DNA is TGCAGTGCTAGAGATTTGGACGCTTGGACCTACGAGCAGTACTTC.

This clonotype was seen a few times. This chain connects TRBV2 to TRBJ2-5; TRBD2 agrees at 9 bases. V was pared by 7 bases and J by 7 bases, with 7 bases of the junction left unmatched. The CDR3 is made up of 13 amino acids. Germline V lookup: CDR1 SNHLY, CDR2 FYNNEI. This CDR3 is CASKGGRAATQYF. DNA for the CDR3: TGTGCCAGCAAAGGCGGGAGGGCCGCGACCCAGTACTTC. Based on the CDR3 plus reference TRBV2 and TRBJ2-5, the full variable domain is EPEVTQTPSHQVTQMGQEVILRCVPISNHLYFYWYRQILGQKVEFLVSFYNNEISEKSEIFDDQFSVERPDGSNFTLKIRSTKLEDSAMYFCASKGGRAATQYFGPGTRLLVL.

This sequence joins TRBV12-3 or TRBV12-4 and TRBJ2-7; 15 bases align to TRBD2. J gave up 7 bases and V 3 bases, and 10 bases lay outside the gene matches. The CDR3 extends over 17 amino acids. The CDR3, as DNA: TGTGCCAGCAGTTTGGGACTAGCGGGGGGTCTCTTCGAAGAGCAGTACTTC. Its protein is CASSLGLAGGLFEEQYF.

The sample holds many counts of this clonotype. The CDR3: CASSQDPDPVYGYTF. The CDR3 DNA sequence: TGCGCCAGCAGCCAAGATCCTGACCCAGTTTATGGCTACACCTTC. The rearrangement links TRBV4-1 to TRBJ1-2; D is ambiguous. The V gene's germline CDR1 is MGHRA and CDR2 YSYEKL. With 0 bases removed from V and 5 bases from J, the gap between germline ends came to 13 bases. This CDR3 has 15 amino acids.